The 18 T cell receptor beta chains below come from one sample, sequenced in a study of T cells in Graves' hyperthyroidism and ophthalmopathy. From RNA transcripts, TCR beta CDR3 regions were amplified. With the HTBI primer set, the TCR CDR3 went through a first round of RT-PCR. TCRdb analysed the multiplex PCR reads with MiXCR anew, one entry per CDR3 protein. The sample contains hundreds of thousands of distinct CDR3 sequences, around 15% of which appear only once. Sequencing was done on a sample of blood. These receptors were collected from a woman aged 60-75 years with Graves' ophthalmopathy.

The sample holds many counts of this clonotype. This rearrangement joins TRBV27 to TRBJ2-7; D not resolved. The CDR3 covers 14 residues. From germline, CDR1 is MNHEY and CDR2 SMNVEV (reference sequence). The germline V and J ends were trimmed by 2 bases and 1 base, with 9 bases remaining between them. CDR3 coding DNA: TGTGCCAGCAGTTTAGCCGGGCATTCCTACGAGCAGTACTTC. This translates into CASSLAGHSYEQYF.

This clonotype was detected a few times. As DNA, the CDR3 is TGTGCCAGCAGTTTATCTCTGATGGGCGGACGCACAGATACGCAGTATTTT. Encoded protein: CASSLSLMGGRTDTQYF. J is TRBJ2-3 and V is TRBV28, with D hard to call. Germline V gene data show CDR1 as MDHEN and CDR2 as SYDVKM. V lost 1 base and J lost 1, with 15 bases in between. This CDR3 spans 17 amino acids.

This clonotype came up many times. This chain links TRBV7-2 with TRBJ2-7; 10 positions agree with TRBD2. V gave up 0 bases and J gave up 1 base; unmatched junction bases: 6. The CDR3 consists of 17 residues. Germline CDR1 is SGHTA and CDR2 is FQGNSA. The chain's CDR3 is CASSLASSGSGSYEQYF. The CDR3 DNA sequence: TGTGCCAGCAGCTTAGCCTCTAGCGGGAGTGGATCCTACGAGCAGTACTTC.

At least ten counts were recorded for this clonotype. The chain has TRBV12-3 or TRBV12-4 and TRBJ2-5; D may be TRBD2 (6 bases). The CDR3 is 16 amino acids. Trimming removed 5 bases from V and 3 bases from J, with 19 bases in between. The DNA of the CDR3 is TGTGCCAGCAGTCCAAACCGGGACTCAACTGAAGAGACCCAGTACTTC. Its protein is CASSPNRDSTEETQYF.

The chain carries TRBV7-2 and TRBJ1-6; no definite D call. This CDR3 comprises 12 residues. CDR1 is SGHTA and CDR2 is FQGNSA in the germline V gene. V was shortened by 2 bases and J by 10 bases, with 6 bases between the two germline ends. This CDR3 is CASSLSSSPLHF. The CDR3 nucleotides are TGTGCCAGCAGCTTATCTAGCTCACCCCTCCACTTT.

In its sample, this clonotype was seen many times. This sequence joins TRBV12-3 or TRBV12-4 and TRBJ2-2, with unresolved D. This CDR3 spans 13 amino acids. Trimming took off 6 bases at V and 5 bases at J, with 10 bases between the two ends. Written as DNA, the CDR3 is TGTGCCAGCAGCCAGATGCGGACCGGGGAGCTGTTTTTT. Protein sequence: CASSQMRTGELFF.

This clonotype was counted a few times. This sequence joins TRBV6-2 or TRBV6-3 and TRBJ2-1, with TRBD2 matching over 7 bases. Trimming took 5 bases from V and 7 from J; bases not matched to a gene: 14. Per the germline V gene, CDR1 is MNHEY and CDR2 is SVGEGT. This CDR3 has 16 amino acids. The CDR3, as DNA: TGTGCCAGCAGTGAGCCTGGCGGCGGGAGCATGAATGAGCAGTTCTTC. Translated, it gives CASSEPGGGSMNEQFF.

This clonotype was counted a few times. V usage is TRBV27 and J usage is TRBJ2-1; tentatively, D is TRBD2 (6 bases). Trimming took 6 bases from V and 2 from J, leaving 17 bases between them. Germline values: CDR1 MNHEY, CDR2 SMNVEV (reference sequence). The CDR3 is 16 amino acids. CDR3 residues: CASSFVEGRTYNEQFF. Here the CDR3 DNA reads TGTGCCAGCAGCTTTGTGGAGGGTCGGACCTACAATGAGCAGTTCTTC.

This clonotype was found many times. The genes are TRBV7-6 and TRBJ2-3, with 15 bases fitting TRBD2. Germline CDR1 reads SGHVS; CDR2 reads FNYEAQ. The CDR3 covers 18 residues. V shed 5 bases and J 4 bases; nucleotides not matched to a gene: 10. This CDR3 reads CASSPRTSGRAGADTQYF. CDR3 sequence (DNA): TGTGCCAGCAGCCCACGGACTAGCGGGAGGGCCGGAGCAGATACGCAGTATTTT.

This clonotype has a count of ten or more. This chain connects TRBV28 to TRBJ2-7, with 10 bases matching TRBD2. The length of the CDR3 is 17 residues. The ends lost 3 bases at V and 3 bases at J; junction bases unmatched: 11. The germline gives CDR1 MDHEN, CDR2 SYDVKM. CDR3 sequence: CASSFPGLAAFGYEQYF. The CDR3 DNA reads TGTGCCAGCAGTTTCCCAGGACTAGCGGCCTTCGGCTACGAGCAGTACTTC.

This clonotype has a count of ten or more. This chain uses TRBV7-9 with TRBJ2-5; 8 bases align to TRBD1. CDR3 length equals 17 residues. V gave up 5 bases and J gave up 2 bases; unmatched junction bases: 13. Germline loops: CDR1 SEHNR, CDR2 FQNEAQ (reference sequence). CDR3 in DNA: TGTGCCAGCAGCACTTTACCCCCCTGGACAGGGCAAGAGACCCAGTACTTC. It specifies CASSTLPPWTGQETQYF.

This clonotype came up many times. The chain couples TRBV12-3 or TRBV12-4 to TRBJ1-2; 7 nucleotides align to TRBD1. The V segment lost 4 bases and the J segment 5 bases; nucleotides outside the gene matches: 4. The CDR3 sequence is 13 residues long. CDR3 coding DNA: TGTGCCAGCAGTTCCGGGACAGCTTATGGCTACACCTTC. The encoded protein is CASSSGTAYGYTF.

In the case of this clonotype: Since a much larger clone is just one base distant, this may be a read error. This sequence joins TRBV5-1 and TRBJ2-1, with D possibly TRBD1 on 6 matching bases. The V gene's germline CDR1 is SGHRS and CDR2 YFSETQ. V gave up 4 bases and J gave up 8 bases, with 19 bases separating them. The CDR3 length is 15 residues. The CDR3 spells CASSPNGQLYDEQFF. In DNA, the CDR3 is TGCGCCAGCAGCCCAAACGGACAGCTTTACGATGAGCAGTTCTTC.

This clonotype occurred once. The gene calls are TRBV15 and TRBJ1-2, with TRBD1 as a possible D gene (5 bases). The CDR3 contains 14 residues. Germline CDR1 reads LNHNV; CDR2 reads YYDKDF (reference sequence). The ends were cut back, 4 bases at V and 6 bases at J, with 15 bases in the middle. In DNA, the CDR3 is TGTGCCACCAGCACCAGGGCAGGGAGCGATGGCTACACCTTC. The encoded protein is CATSTRAGSDGYTF.

As regards this clonotype: A read error may produce the germline difference seen at one junction end. J is TRBJ1-2 and V is TRBV2; no reliable D call. The CDR3 length is 13 residues. CDR1 is SNHLY and CDR2 is FYNNEI in the germline V gene. DNA for the CDR3: TGTGTCAGCAGTGCTACCAGGTTCGATGGCTACACCTTC. Translation gives CVSSATRFDGYTF.

This clonotype was observed many times. The chain is built from TRBV11-2 and TRBJ2-7; tentative D call: TRBD2 (6 bases). V lost 5 bases to trimming and J lost 2 bases, with 10 bases between them. The germline CDR1 and CDR2 sequences are SGHAT and FQNNGV. This CDR3 region has 13 residues. In DNA, the CDR3 is TGTGCCAGCAGCCCGACGGGAGCCTACGAGCAGTACTTC. Its translation is CASSPTGAYEQYF.

This clonotype was recorded a few times. This chain links TRBV5-1 with TRBJ2-3; 7 bases agree with TRBD1. Germline V gene data show CDR1 as SGHRS and CDR2 as YFSETQ. Germline trimming cut 3 bases from V and 2 bases from J; bases unmatched to any gene: 9. There are 16 residues in the CDR3. The chain's CDR3 is CASSSGQVGFTDTQYF. The CDR3 coding sequence is TGCGCCAGCAGCTCAGGACAGGTGGGGTTCACAGATACGCAGTATTTT.

The sample holds many counts of this clonotype. This CDR3 reads CASSLALAGRRETQYF. In DNA, the CDR3 is TGTGCCAGCAGCTTAGCGCTAGCGGGAAGAAGGGAGACCCAGTACTTC. The chain is built from TRBV7-9 and TRBJ2-5; 9 nucleotides agree with TRBD2. J was trimmed by 5 bases and V by 0 bases; bases with no gene match: 7. From germline, CDR1 is SEHNR and CDR2 FQNEAQ (reference sequence). The CDR3 spans 16 residues.